The 9 T cell receptor beta chains listed next were all sequenced from one sample in a study of T cell repertoires and Cas9 in healthy adults. Using immunoSEQ multiplex PCR, the repertoire was profiled, and TCRdb retains in-frame clones only, with some absent. The sample shows around 23,000 clones, just under 95% of them seen only once. Sample: CD4+ effector T cells (CD127+, CD25-, CD137-, CD154-) from PBMCs; culture status not recorded. These receptors all stem from a human donor in good health.

The chain combines TRBV16 with TRBJ1-6, with 9 nucleotides matching TRBD1. V shed 4 bases, J shed 10 bases, and the junction held 11 bases outside the gene matches. In germline, CDR1 is KGHSY, CDR2 FQNENV. This CDR3 is 16 amino acids long. The CDR3 bases are TGTGCCAGCAGCCCACCGGGACAGGGAGGATGGTCACCCCTCCACTTT. This translates into CASSPPGQGGWSPLHF. Filled out from reference TRBV16 and TRBJ1-6, the complete variable domain reads GEEVAQTPKHLVRGEGQKAKLYCAPIKGHSYVFWYQQVLKNEFKFLISFQNENVFDETGMPKERFSAKCLPNSPCSLEIQATKLEDSAVYFCASSPPGQGGWSPLHFGNGTRLTVT.

The chain is built from TRBV4-1 and TRBJ2-4; 10 bases map to TRBD2. The CDR3 contains 19 residues. Germline-derived CDR1 and CDR2 are MGHRA and YSYEKL. V lost 3 bases, J lost 6 bases, and 17 bases stayed unmatched. The CDR3 spells CASSQIRGQRGGVGNIQYF. The CDR3 DNA reads TGCGCCAGCAGCCAGATTCGGGGGCAGCGGGGGGGCGTGGGAAACATTCAGTACTTC.

This clone has just a few counts. The J gene is TRBJ1-4, the V gene TRBV18; TRBD1 might be the D (6 bases). Germline lookup yields CDR1 KGHSH and CDR2 LQKENI. This CDR3 region has 16 residues. Trimming cost V 5 bases and J 5 bases, with 18 bases left between them. CDR3 nucleotide sequence: TGTGCCAGCTCATCATTACAGGGTGTACGGAATGAAAAACTGTTTTTT. This codes for CASSSLQGVRNEKLFF.

V usage is TRBV19 and J usage is TRBJ2-5; D is possibly TRBD1 (6 bases). Germline CDR1 LNHDA, CDR2 SQIVND (reference sequence). The CDR3 is 14 residues long. Trimming removed 5 bases at V and 2 bases at J, with 12 bases between. CDR3 nucleotide sequence: TGTGCCAGTAGTCAACAGGGCCAACAAGAGACCCAGTACTTC. This encodes CASSQQGQQETQYF. Variable domain in full (rest from reference TRBV19 and TRBJ2-5): DGGITQSPKYLFRKEGQNVTLSCEQNLNHDAMYWYRQDPGQGLRLIYYSQIVNDFQKGDIAEGYSVSREKKESFPLTVTSAQKNPTAFYLCASSQQGQQETQYFGPGTRLLVL.

The CDR3 bases are TGTGCCAGCAGCGTCGGGACAGGGGAAGTGGGGAAACTGTTTTTT. Protein sequence: CASSVGTGEVGKLFF. The chain carries TRBV9 and TRBJ1-4; 10 bases fit TRBD1. Losses at the gene ends were 2 bases for V and 11 bases for J; bases not matched to a gene: 9. The CDR3 consists of 15 residues. Germline-derived CDR1 and CDR2 are SGDLS and YYNGEE.

The chain recombines TRBV5-1 with TRBJ2-3; possibly TRBD1 for D (6 bases). The germline gives CDR1 SGHRS, CDR2 YFSETQ. V lost 4 bases to trimming and J lost 2 bases, with 14 bases between them. This CDR3 is built from 15 residues. The CDR3 DNA is TGCGCCAGCAGCCAATCGGACAGTCTCACAGATACGCAGTATTTT. Protein product: CASSQSDSLTDTQYF.

V and J are TRBV7-9 and TRBJ1-2; TRBD1 matches 9 bases. The CDR3 totals 14 residues. J was trimmed by 4 bases and V by 7 bases; bases with no gene match: 7. Germline CDR1 reads SEHNR; CDR2 reads FQNEAQ (reference sequence). This CDR3 is CASTRTGGAYGYTF. CDR3 sequence (DNA): TGTGCCAGCACGAGAACAGGGGGCGCCTATGGCTACACCTTC.

The chain employs TRBV6-1 and TRBJ1-1; D is uncertain. The CDR3 covers 13 residues. The germline V gene encodes CDR1 MNHNS and CDR2 SASEGT. Trimming stripped 8 bases from V and 1 base from J, with 11 bases between. The CDR3 here is CASSVKGNTEAFF. CDR3 DNA sequence: TGTGCCAGCTCCGTCAAAGGGAACACTGAAGCTTTCTTT.

V usage is TRBV7-9 and J usage is TRBJ1-1; weak D call: TRBD1 (6 bases). Germline CDR1 reads SEHNR; CDR2 reads FQNEAQ (reference sequence). This CDR3 is built from 13 residues. Trimming cost V 5 bases and J 2 bases, with 9 bases left between them. As DNA, the CDR3 is TGTGCCAGCAGCCTACAGGGAAACACTGAAGCTTTCTTT. Residues: CASSLQGNTEAFF.